This T cell receptor (beta chain) came from a study of T cells expressing NK-cell markers. Overall study context: With respect to HCMV, most of the eight sequenced donors were seropositive, and one was seronegative. Study-level results: Expanded NKG2C+ T cell clones had unclear HCMV specificity.

As for this clonotype: Its target is unknown.

cDNA encoding TCR beta was synthesized via 5'RACE template switching incorporating UMIs. TCRdb reprocessed the 5' RACE reads, keeping one entry per CDR3 protein, no DNA. Its table lists roughly 390,000 distinct CDR3 sequences. The CDR3 covers 16 residues. This clonotype was obtained from a woman in her fifties or sixties in good health. This chain connects TRBV12-3 or TRBV12-4 to TRBJ2-1; TCRdb calls TRBD2, which cannot be checked without DNA. Input material: blood T cells: a sorted CD56 or NKG2C T cell subset, CD4+ or CD8+ T cells, or bulk PBMC T cells (not recorded which). The CDR3 here is CASSLGSTTWGAEQFF.